What follows describes a single T cell receptor beta chain. There is no known antigen for this receptor. Base quality data are lacking; no much larger clone is found one base away. Libraries were constructed by PCR. Sequenced on an Illumina HiSeq 2500. To normalize quantification of the TCRbeta repertoire, the TCR libraries were built with molecular barcoding that relied on unique molecular identifiers. TCRdb trimmed the raw reads at Q25, called clones with MiXCR and kept productive beta chains. Each entry is one CDR3 protein sequence, shown with its most common DNA and genes. In this sample the table shows about 500,000 distinct CDR3 sequences, over 25% of which occur a single time. Of the sample, approximately 2.3% falls within the top ten clones. This entry comes from a study of T-cell reconstitution after alpha-beta-depleted transplantation in children (TCRdb year 2016). The study in broad terms: T-cell immune reconstitution after TCRalphabeta/CD19-depleted allogeneic hematopoietic cell transplantation in children was quantitatively tracked in the study by means of TCR repertoire profiling.

V was cut back by 5 bases and J by 1 base, leaving a gap of 12 bases between them. The germline V gene (reference sequence) provides CDR1 SGHKS and CDR2 YYEKEE. The cysteine opens and the phenylalanine closes a CDR3 of 14 amino acids. Just the 42-base CDR3 DNA is kept, in frame starting at base 1. The material sequenced was PBMCs from the stem cell graft donor, taken from the stem cell graft. The rearrangement combines TRBV5-5 with TRBJ1-1; matching of 5 bases hints at TRBD1 as the D gene. The clonotype was recovered from a human donor who donated a stem cell graft to a child with aplastic anemia. In nucleotides, the sequence is TGTGCCAGCAGGCGGGGACGGCAGAACACTGAAGCTTTCTTT. This codes for CASRRGRQNTEAFF.